A selection of T cell receptor beta chains follows, all from one sample in a study of CD8+CD57+ T cells in acquired aplastic anemia. TCRdb called the reads again in MiXCR, with one record for every CDR3 protein. Among some 170,000 distinct CDR3 sequences, 45% to 55% were seen once, and the ten largest hold roughly 1.2%. The sequencing input was sorted CD4+, CD8+, or CD8+CD57+ T cells (not recorded which) from PBMCs. These receptors all come from a human donor with aplastic anemia. The conserved cysteine and the conserved F or W are not part of the CDR3 here. Each record gives: J gene, V gene, CDR3 protein.

TRBJ2-3,TRBV11-2,ASSQVEAQY
TRBJ1-1,TRBV5-1,ASSLAGSRNTEAF
TRBJ2-5,TRBV7-8,ASSLGPPQGTQY
TRBJ1-3,TRBV5-4,ASSLVPSPGNTIY
TRBJ1-4,TRBV2,ASSEDRGIEKLF
TRBJ1-6,TRBV2,ASSEQGYHNSPLH
TRBJ2-3,TRBV25-1,ATSDFSDTQY
TRBJ1-3,TRBV2,ASSIGGPSGNTIY
TRBJ2-5,TRBV4-2,ASSQDRGGLQETQY
TRBJ2-1,TRBV5-1,ASSLDIGYNEQF
TRBJ2-7,TRBV19,ASSTRRDSYEQY
TRBJ2-6,TRBV20-1,SASPGANVLT
TRBJ2-7,TRBV6-1,ASSELAGVPPRDEQY
TRBJ1-5,TRBV3-1,ASSSYSGEWGNQPQH
TRBJ1-2,TRBV24-1,ATSEGATYGYT
TRBJ1-3,TRBV19,ASSPGQAPGYTIY
TRBJ2-7,TRBV7-2,ASSLGLAGGGEVEQY
TRBJ2-3,TRBV24-1,ATSDSPSFSTDTQY
TRBJ2-7,TRBV11-2,ASSSSGGTGEQY
TRBJ2-3,TRBV7-8,ASSPGGPDTQY
TRBJ1-3,TRBV4-3,ASSQGVLSTGNTIY
TRBJ2-5,TRBV5-6,ASRTGETQY
TRBJ2-7,TRBV11-2,ASSPRVSGNEQY
TRBJ2-1,TRBV5-1,ASSLYGTGNEQF
TRBJ2-1,TRBV5-6,ASSPPDREFSYNEQF
TRBJ1-1,TRBV12-3/TRBV12-4,ASRRLTNTEAF
TRBJ2-1,TRBV5-6,ASSHPGGGVGEQF
TRBJ2-7,TRBV5-1,ASSGGGAYEQY
TRBJ1-1,TRBV24-1,ATSDPGTGNTEAF
TRBJ1-2,TRBV3-1,ASTDTVGYT
TRBJ2-5,TRBV7-6,ASSLGSWPIQETQY
TRBJ1-5,TRBV24-1,ATSDLGQPQH
TRBJ2-7,TRBV2,ASSDVGAGGPNEQY
TRBJ1-4,TRBV7-8,ASSPGSPGKLF
TRBJ1-3,TRBV7-2,ASSSWTGNTIY
TRBJ1-6,TRBV7-6,ASSLELNSPLH
TRBJ2-1,TRBV29-1,SGVSSYNEQF
TRBJ1-1,TRBV20-1,SARSLGTGLGNTEAF
TRBJ2-7,TRBV29-1,SVGETSYEQY
TRBJ1-4,TRBV20-1,SALHPGGEKLF
TRBJ2-7,TRBV7-8,ASSLSQDEQY
TRBJ2-2,TRBV6-1,ASSSRTSGAAGELF
TRBJ1-2,TRBV19,ASSTDRSNYGYT